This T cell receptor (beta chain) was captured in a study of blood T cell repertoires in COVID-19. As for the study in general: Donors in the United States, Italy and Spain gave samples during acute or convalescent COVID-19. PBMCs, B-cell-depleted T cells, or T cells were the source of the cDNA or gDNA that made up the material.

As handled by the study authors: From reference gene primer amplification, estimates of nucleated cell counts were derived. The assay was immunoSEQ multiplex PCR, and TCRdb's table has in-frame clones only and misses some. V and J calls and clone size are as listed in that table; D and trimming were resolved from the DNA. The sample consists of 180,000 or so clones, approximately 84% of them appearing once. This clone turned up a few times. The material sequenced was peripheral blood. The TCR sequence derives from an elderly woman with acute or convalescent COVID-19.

Written as DNA, the CDR3 is TGTGCCAGCAGTAGACAGGGTCTGTTTGAAAAACTGTTTTTT. Translating gives CASSRQGLFEKLFF. The chain uses TRBV27 and TRBJ1-4, with 7 bases aligning to TRBD1. Germline lookup yields CDR1 MNHEY and CDR2 SMNVEV (reference sequence). V lost 5 bases and J lost 7; bases outside the gene matches: 7. The CDR3 runs to 14 residues.